There are a few counts of the clone carrying this T cell receptor (beta chain). Antigen: not known. Researchers used 5'RACE with constant-segment primers to make TCR alpha and TCR beta cDNA libraries that carry sample barcodes and UMIs. TCRdb re-derived calls from the 5' RACE reads in MiXCR, one entry per CDR3 protein. The sample has some 130,000 distinct CDR3 sequences; 25% are singletons. The data are from a study of T-cell memory formation after mild COVID-19. Study-level results: A balance of CD4 and CD8 characterized clones contracting day 15 to 85, whereas later expanders leaned CD4+.

V lost 4 bases to trimming and J lost 2 bases; unmatched junction nucleotides: 1. Germline CDR1 is WSHSY and CDR2 is SAAADI. The CDR3 spans 14 residues. The chain carries TRBV10-2 and TRBJ2-1, with TRBD2 matching 8 bases. The receptor was derived from an adult woman who had mild COVID-19 (a few samples of this study predate the infection). Cell type and time point are not known. Sequencing input: PBMCs or a T cell subset sorted from them (not recorded which). The CDR3 coding sequence is TGCGCCAGCAGTGTCGGGGGGGCCTACAATGAGCAGTTCTTC. Its protein is CASSVGGAYNEQFF.